The 14 T cell receptor beta chains presented below share a single source sample, sequenced in a study of blood T cell repertoires in COVID-19. The protocol was immunoSEQ multiplex PCR, while the TCRdb copy is restricted to in-frame clones and leaves out a portion. The sample lists around 82,000 clones, more than 80% occurring once. Material: peripheral blood. The receptor set was obtained from a human donor in a cohort sampled during active COVID-19.

The V and J genes are TRBV7-8 and TRBJ1-2; possible D gene TRBD1, 6 bases. The CDR3 is made up of 13 amino acids. Germline CDR1 reads SGHVS; CDR2 reads FQNEAQ. The V end was cut by 7 bases, the J end by 8 bases, with 17 bases between. CDR3 coding DNA: TGTGCCAGCACCCCCCGGGGGGCCTACGGCTACACCTTC. It specifies CASTPRGAYGYTF. The full variable domain, its missing parts supplied by reference TRBV7-8 and TRBJ1-2, is GAGVSQSPRYKVAKRGQDVALRCDPISGHVSLFWYQQALGQGPEFLTYFQNEAQLDKSGLPSDRFFAERPEGSVSTLKIQRTQQEDSAVYLCASTPRGAYGYTFGSGTRLTVV.

The V and J genes are TRBV20-1 and TRBJ1-5; D remains ambiguous. The CDR3 sequence is 12 residues long. In germline, CDR1 is DFQATT, CDR2 SNEGSKA (reference sequence). The V gene lost 3 bases and the J gene lost 7 bases, with 10 bases spanning the gap. The CDR3 sequence is CSASAGIQPQHF. The CDR3 bases are TGCAGTGCTAGTGCCGGTATCCAGCCCCAGCATTTT.

V is TRBV10-3 and J is TRBJ2-3; D might be TRBD2 (6 bases). With 6 bases removed from V and 2 bases from J, the gap between germline ends came to 9 bases. Germline CDR1 and CDR2: ENHRY and SYGVKD. CDR3 size: 13 residues. CDR3 protein: CAIRSGDTDTQYF. CDR3 nucleotides: TGTGCCATCAGATCGGGGGACACAGATACGCAGTATTTT.

This chain connects TRBV4-3 to TRBJ2-5, with a possible D match to TRBD2 (6 bases). V was trimmed by 1 base and J by 5 bases, leaving 11 bases between them. The germline gives CDR1 LGHNA, CDR2 YSLEER. This CDR3 is built from 14 residues. CDR3 amino acids: CASSQARGRETQYF. CDR3 in DNA: TGCGCCAGCAGCCAAGCCCGAGGGAGGGAGACCCAGTACTTC.

The gene calls are TRBV9 and TRBJ2-5, with unresolved D. This CDR3 contains 12 residues. Germline V gives CDR1 SGDLS, CDR2 YYNGEE. V shed 4 bases and J shed 2 bases, with 6 bases lying between them. CDR3 DNA sequence: TGTGCCAGCAGCCGACAACAAGAGACCCAGTACTTC. Its translation: CASSRQQETQYF.

This sequence joins TRBV25-1 and TRBJ2-7; D unresolved. The CDR3 is made up of 13 amino acids. The germline V gene encodes CDR1 MGHDK and CDR2 SYGVNS. Trimming left V 5 bases short and J 3 bases short, with 11 bases between. The CDR3 sequence is CASSKPGGYEQYF. The CDR3 DNA reads TGTGCCAGCAGTAAGCCCGGCGGCTACGAGCAGTACTTC.

V and J are TRBV12-3 or TRBV12-4 and TRBJ2-7; D is possibly TRBD1 (6 bases). V lost 4 bases and J 7 bases, leaving 14 bases between the germline ends. The CDR3 is 13 amino acids. DNA of the CDR3: TGTGCCAGCAGTTCCGACAGGCTACGGGAGCAGTACTTC. This gives the protein CASSSDRLREQYF.

This clone was seen just once. The gene calls are TRBV4-2 and TRBJ2-5; 14 bases map to TRBD2. The CDR3 runs 15 residues. V lost 1 base to trimming and J lost 5 bases; unmatched junction nucleotides: 0. The V gene's germline CDR1 is LGHNA and CDR2 YNFKEQ. The CDR3 sequence: CASSQGLAGGETQYF. The DNA of the CDR3 is TGTGCCAGCAGCCAAGGACTAGCGGGGGGGGAGACCCAGTACTTC.

The genes are TRBV6-2 or TRBV6-3 and TRBJ2-1; 9 bases are shared with TRBD2. Trimming at V came to 0 bases and at J to 4 bases, leaving 10 bases not matched to a gene. The germline gives CDR1 MNHEY, CDR2 SVGEGT. The CDR3 runs to 18 residues. The CDR3 sequence: CASSYSPTGGGGYNEQFF. In DNA form, the CDR3 reads TGTGCCAGCAGTTACTCCCCCACGGGCGGGGGGGGGTACAATGAGCAGTTCTTC.

The gene calls are TRBV18 and TRBJ2-3, with 7 positions matching TRBD1. The CDR3 length is 15 residues. V shed 3 bases and J 3 bases; nucleotides not matched to a gene: 6. Germline CDR1 and CDR2: KGHSH and LQKENI. Written as DNA, the CDR3 is TGTGCCAGCTCACCGAGGGCGACAGGGACAGATACGCAGTATTTT. The encoded protein is CASSPRATGTDTQYF.

This chain joins TRBV4-1 and TRBJ2-7; 7 bases agree with TRBD1. The CDR3 length is 14 residues. Germline lookup yields CDR1 MGHRA and CDR2 YSYEKL. V shed 3 bases and J 5 bases; nucleotides not matched to a gene: 7. The DNA for the CDR3 is TGCGCCAGCAGCCACCAACAGGGGTTAGACGAGCAGTACTTC. This gives the protein CASSHQQGLDEQYF.

The chain links TRBV9 to TRBJ1-3, with D unresolved. Germline CDR1 SGDLS, CDR2 YYNGEE. The CDR3 runs 14 residues. With 7 bases removed from V and 7 bases from J, the gap between germline ends came to 18 bases. CDR3 nucleotides: TGTGCCAGCGGATCCGCGGGAGCCGGGAACACCATATATTTT. Translation: CASGSAGAGNTIYF. The whole variable domain, remainder taken from reference TRBV9 and TRBJ1-3, is DSGVTQTPKHLITATGQRVTLRCSPRSGDLSVYWYQQSLDQGLQFLIQYYNGEERAKGNILERFSAQQFPDLHSELNLSSLELGDSALYFCASGSAGAGNTIYFGEGSWLTVV.

This clone was detected only a few times. This chain connects TRBV10-3 to TRBJ2-6; 8 bases are shared with TRBD2. J was trimmed by 3 bases and V by 6 bases; bases with no gene match: 1. Germline lookup yields CDR1 ENHRY and CDR2 SYGVKD. The CDR3 has 14 residues. In DNA form, the CDR3 reads TGTGCCATCAGGACTAGCGTTGGGGCCAACGTCCTGACTTTC. Its protein product is CAIRTSVGANVLTF.

V and J are TRBV11-2 and TRBJ2-1, with D perhaps matching TRBD1 (6 bases). The V and J ends lost 1 base and 3 bases respectively, with 10 bases between them. Germline V gene lookup returns CDR1 SGHAT and CDR2 FQNNGV. The CDR3 is made up of 15 amino acids. The CDR3 DNA reads as TGTGCCAGCAGCTTAGTGCAGGGGAGCTACAATGAGCAGTTCTTC. Protein product: CASSLVQGSYNEQFF. Full variable domain (missing parts from reference TRBV11-2 and TRBJ2-1): EAGVAQSPRYKIIEKRQSVAFWCNPISGHATLYWYQQILGQGPKLLIQFQNNGVVDDSQLPKDRFSAERLKGVDSTLKIQPAKLEDSAVYLCASSLVQGSYNEQFFGPGTRLTVL.